Sequencing of this T cell receptor beta chain was carried out in a study of shared clonotypes between healthy human individuals. The overall study: Participating donors consisted of two women and a few men aged 18 to 49.

Authors' methods: Without quality scores, immunoSEQ junctional reads could not be filtered like full-length reads. Using immunoSEQ multiplex PCR, the repertoire was profiled, and TCRdb retains in-frame clones only, with some absent. Clone size and V and J calls were adopted from that table, with D and trimming inferred from the DNA. The sample lists over 400,000 clones; 81% were seen once. The ends were cut back, 8 bases at V and 0 bases at J, with 11 bases in the middle. CDR1 is SGHTA and CDR2 is FQGNSA in the germline V gene. CDR3 size: 13 residues. The TCR originated in a woman in her forties in good health. Some clones in this sample may be carry-over from other donors' samples. The rearrangement uses TRBV7-2 and TRBJ2-7, with D possibly TRBD2 on 5 matching bases. The material sequenced was PBMCs. Written as DNA, the CDR3 is TGTGCCAGCGCGGGTCGGGACTCCTACGAGCAGTACTTC. It yields the protein CASAGRDSYEQYF.